This TCR beta chain was sequenced for a study of T-cell reconstitution after alpha-beta-depleted transplantation in children. This clonotype was observed many times. Antigen unknown. Unique molecular identifiers were used in preparing the TCRbeta library. MiXCR, applied by TCRdb to the PCR reads, yields one record per CDR3 protein. The data contain 240,000 or so distinct CDR3 sequences, just under 8.5% of them singletons. CDR1 is SEHNR, CDR2 FQNEAQ, per germline (reference sequence). Losses at the gene ends were 5 bases for V and 5 bases for J; bases not matched to a gene: 4. The CDR3 covers 13 residues. Broader study findings: Elevated TCRbeta diversity at day 60 was traced, in some patients, to surviving recipient T cells and thymic progenitors. T-cell counts and diversity were attributed mostly to newly produced T cells one year after transplant. There were reportedly several hundred expanded graft clones from which alpha-beta T cells came about two months after transplant.

The sequences come from PBMCs, mostly from graft donor cells, collected 180 days after TCRalphabeta/CD19-depleted stem cell transplant. The receptor was isolated from a male patient between 5 and 17 years old who had a stem cell transplant for acute lymphoblastic leukemia, so the T cells may come from the graft donor. The chain links TRBV7-9 to TRBJ2-3; 7 bases match TRBD1. CDR3 in DNA: TGTGCCAGCAGCAGGGGGCTGGGAGATACGCAGTATTTT. Its translation: CASSRGLGDTQYF.